This T cell receptor (beta chain) was sequenced during a study of radiotherapy plus CTLA-4 blockade in lung cancer. Clones were read by immunoSEQ multiplex PCR, and TCRdb kept only the in-frame ones, dropping some. The sample shows about 62,000 clones, 70% to 80% of them seen only once. The CDR3 is 15 residues long. V dropped 7 bases and J dropped 3 bases, with 17 bases sitting between them. In germline, CDR1 is MNHEY, CDR2 SVGAGI. The sample in question was peripheral blood, obtained from a patient treated with radiotherapy plus ipilimumab. V usage is TRBV6-5 and J usage is TRBJ2-3; a weak D match, TRBD2 (5 bases). This TCR derives from a human donor with non-small cell lung cancer who had a complete response to radiotherapy plus ipilimumab. Here the CDR3 DNA reads TGTGCCAGCAAATATGGCCTAGCATTAACAGATACGCAGTATTTT. Protein: CASKYGLALTDTQYF.